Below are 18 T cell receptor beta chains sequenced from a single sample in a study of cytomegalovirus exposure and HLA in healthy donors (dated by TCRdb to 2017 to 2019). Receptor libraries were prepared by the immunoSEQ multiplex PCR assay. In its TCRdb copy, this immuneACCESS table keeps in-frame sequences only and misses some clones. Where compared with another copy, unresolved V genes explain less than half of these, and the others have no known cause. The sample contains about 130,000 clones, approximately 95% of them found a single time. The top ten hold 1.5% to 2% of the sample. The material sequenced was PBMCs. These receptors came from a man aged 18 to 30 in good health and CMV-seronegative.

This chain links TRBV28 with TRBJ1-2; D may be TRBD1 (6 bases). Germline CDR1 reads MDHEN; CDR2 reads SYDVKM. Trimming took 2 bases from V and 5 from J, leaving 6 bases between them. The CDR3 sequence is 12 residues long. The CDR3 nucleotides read TGTGCCAGCAGTTTAGGGACATATGGCTACACCTTC. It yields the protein CASSLGTYGYTF.

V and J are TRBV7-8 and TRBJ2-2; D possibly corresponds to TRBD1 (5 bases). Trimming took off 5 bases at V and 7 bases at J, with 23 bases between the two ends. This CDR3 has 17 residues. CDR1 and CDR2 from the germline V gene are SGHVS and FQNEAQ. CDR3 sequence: CASSPLQGVINGGELFF. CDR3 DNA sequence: TGTGCCAGCAGCCCCCTCCAGGGTGTCATTAACGGCGGGGAGCTGTTTTTT.

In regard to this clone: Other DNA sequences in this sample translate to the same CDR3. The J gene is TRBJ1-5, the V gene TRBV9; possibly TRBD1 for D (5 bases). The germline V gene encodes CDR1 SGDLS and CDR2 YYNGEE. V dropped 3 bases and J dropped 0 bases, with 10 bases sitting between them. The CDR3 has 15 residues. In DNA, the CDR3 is TGTGCCAGCAGCGCGCAGGGTAATAGCAATCAGCCCCAGCATTTT. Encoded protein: CASSAQGNSNQPQHF.

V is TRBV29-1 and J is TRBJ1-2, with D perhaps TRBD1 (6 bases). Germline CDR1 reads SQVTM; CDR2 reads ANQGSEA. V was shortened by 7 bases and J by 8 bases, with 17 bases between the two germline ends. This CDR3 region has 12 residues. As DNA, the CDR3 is TGCAGCGCTTTATGGGGGCAGAGGGGCTACACCTTC. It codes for CSALWGQRGYTF.

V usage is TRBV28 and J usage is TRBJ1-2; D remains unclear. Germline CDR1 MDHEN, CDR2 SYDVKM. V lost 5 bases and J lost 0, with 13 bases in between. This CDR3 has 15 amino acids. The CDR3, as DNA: TGTGCCAGCAGTGTTGCCTACGCCTCTAACTATGGCTACACCTTC. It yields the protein CASSVAYASNYGYTF.

The CDR3 is CASSHTQTLAGERSSYNEQFF. The CDR3 DNA sequence: TGTGCCAGCAGTCATACCCAGACCCTAGCCGGCGAAAGAAGCTCCTACAATGAGCAGTTCTTC. The chain has TRBV6-7 and TRBJ2-1; possible D gene TRBD2, 5 bases. TRBV6-7 is classed as an ORF, of uncertain function. The CDR3 totals 21 residues. V dropped 5 bases and J dropped 0 bases, with 29 bases sitting between them.

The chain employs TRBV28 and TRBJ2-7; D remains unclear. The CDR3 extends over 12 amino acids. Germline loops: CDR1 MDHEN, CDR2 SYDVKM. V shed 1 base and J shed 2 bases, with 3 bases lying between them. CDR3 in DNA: TGTGCCAGCAGTTTATCGGCCTACGAGCAGTACTTC. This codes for CASSLSAYEQYF.

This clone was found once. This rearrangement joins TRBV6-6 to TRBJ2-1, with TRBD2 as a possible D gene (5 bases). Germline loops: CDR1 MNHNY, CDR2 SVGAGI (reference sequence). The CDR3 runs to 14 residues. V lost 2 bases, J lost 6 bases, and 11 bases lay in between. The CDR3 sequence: CASSYDVGGNEQFF. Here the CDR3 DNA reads TGTGCCAGCAGTTACGATGTAGGAGGCAATGAGCAGTTCTTC.

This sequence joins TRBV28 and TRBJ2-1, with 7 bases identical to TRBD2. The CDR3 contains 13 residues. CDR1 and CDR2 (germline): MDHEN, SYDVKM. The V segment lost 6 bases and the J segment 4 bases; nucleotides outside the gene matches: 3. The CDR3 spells CASRTSLYNEQFF. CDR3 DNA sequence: TGTGCCAGCAGGACTAGCCTATACAATGAGCAGTTCTTC. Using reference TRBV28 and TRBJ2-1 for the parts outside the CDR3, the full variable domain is DVKVTQSSRYLVKRTGEKVFLECVQDMDHENMFWYRQDPGLGLRLIYFSYDVKMKEKGDIPEGYSVSREKKERFSLILESASTNQTSMYLCASRTSLYNEQFFGPGTRLTVL.

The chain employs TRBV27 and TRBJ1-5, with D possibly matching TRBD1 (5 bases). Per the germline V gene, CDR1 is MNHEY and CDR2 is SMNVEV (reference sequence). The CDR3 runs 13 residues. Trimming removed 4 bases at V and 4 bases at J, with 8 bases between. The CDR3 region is CASSSSGNQPQHF. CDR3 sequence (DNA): TGTGCCAGCAGTTCCTCAGGGAATCAGCCCCAGCATTTT.

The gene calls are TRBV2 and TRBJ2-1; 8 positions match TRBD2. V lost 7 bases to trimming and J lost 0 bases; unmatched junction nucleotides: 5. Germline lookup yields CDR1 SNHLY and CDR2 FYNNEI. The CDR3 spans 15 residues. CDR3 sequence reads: CASMGSGSSYNEQFF. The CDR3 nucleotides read TGTGCCAGCATGGGGAGCGGGAGCTCCTACAATGAGCAGTTCTTC.

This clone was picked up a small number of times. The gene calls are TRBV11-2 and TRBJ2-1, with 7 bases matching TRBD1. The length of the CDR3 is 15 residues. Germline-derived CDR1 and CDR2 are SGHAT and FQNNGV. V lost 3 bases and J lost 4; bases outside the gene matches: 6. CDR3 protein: CASSFSTGKYNEQFF. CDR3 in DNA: TGTGCCAGCAGCTTCTCGACAGGGAAATACAATGAGCAGTTCTTC.

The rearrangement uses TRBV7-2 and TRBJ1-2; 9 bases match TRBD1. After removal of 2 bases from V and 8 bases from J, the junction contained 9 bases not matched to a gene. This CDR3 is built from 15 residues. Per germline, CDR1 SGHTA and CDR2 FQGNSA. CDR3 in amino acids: CASSLIVTGGPGYTF. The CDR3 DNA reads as TGTGCCAGCAGCTTAATCGTGACAGGGGGTCCGGGCTACACCTTC. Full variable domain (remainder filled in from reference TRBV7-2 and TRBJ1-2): GAGVSQSPSNKVTEKGKDVELRCDPISGHTALYWYRQSLGQGLEFLIYFQGNSAPDKSGLPSDRFSAERTGGSVSTLTIQRTQQEDSAVYLCASSLIVTGGPGYTFGSGTRLTVV.

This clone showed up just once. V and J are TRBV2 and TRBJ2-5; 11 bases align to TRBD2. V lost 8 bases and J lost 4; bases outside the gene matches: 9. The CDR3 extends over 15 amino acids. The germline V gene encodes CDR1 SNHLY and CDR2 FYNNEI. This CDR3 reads CASGAVGLAGETQYF. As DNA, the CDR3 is TGTGCCAGCGGAGCAGTAGGACTAGCGGGAGAGACCCAGTACTTC.

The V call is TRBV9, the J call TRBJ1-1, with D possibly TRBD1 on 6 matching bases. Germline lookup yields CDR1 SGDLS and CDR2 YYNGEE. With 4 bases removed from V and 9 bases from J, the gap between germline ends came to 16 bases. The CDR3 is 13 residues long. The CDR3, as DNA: TGTGCCAGCAGCCCGACGACAGGTGGGAAAGCTTTCTTT. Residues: CASSPTTGGKAFF.

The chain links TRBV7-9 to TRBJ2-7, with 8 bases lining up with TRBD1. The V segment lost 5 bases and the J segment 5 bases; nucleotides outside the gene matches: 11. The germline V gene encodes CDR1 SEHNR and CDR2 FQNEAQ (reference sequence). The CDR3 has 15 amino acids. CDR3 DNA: TGTGCCAGCAGCCCATGGACAGGGAAACGCGACGAGCAGTACTTC. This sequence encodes CASSPWTGKRDEQYF.

The CDR3 bases are TGTGCCAGCAGTGAAGAGTTGGCAGGGGGAGAGACCCAGTACTTC. Its translation: CASSEELAGGETQYF. The gene calls are TRBV2 and TRBJ2-5, with TRBD1 matching over 7 bases. The CDR3 runs 15 residues. J lost 4 bases, V lost 1 base, and 6 bases had no gene match. Per germline, CDR1 SNHLY and CDR2 FYNNEI.

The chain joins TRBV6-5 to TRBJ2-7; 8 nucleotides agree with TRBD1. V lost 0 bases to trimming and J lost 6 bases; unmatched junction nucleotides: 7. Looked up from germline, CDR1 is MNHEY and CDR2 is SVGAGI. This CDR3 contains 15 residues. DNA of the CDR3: TGTGCCAGCAGTTACTCGGGTCAGGGGGCGGCCGAGCAGTACTTC. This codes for CASSYSGQGAAEQYF.